One sample yielded the 31 T cell receptor beta chains listed below, sequenced in a study of T cells in Graves' hyperthyroidism and ophthalmopathy (dated by TCRdb to about 2019). The method behind the library was multiplex PCR. Sequencing was carried out with an Illumina HiSeq 2000. TCR beta CDR3 regions were amplified from RNA transcripts. The TCR CDR3 was subjected to a first round of RT-PCR using the HTBI primer set and the Qiagen OneStep RT-PCR kit. TCRdb ran its own pipeline on the public reads, namely fastp trimming at Q25 and MiXCR clone calling, and kept in-frame beta chains. When rows share a CDR3 protein, they turn into one entry using the most common DNA and genes. The table for this sample lists 250,000 or so distinct CDR3 sequences; around 15% of them were counted only once. Clones ranked in the top ten supply 30% of the sample. Sequenced input: blood. The receptor set was obtained from a woman between 50 and 59 years old with Graves' hyperthyroidism that later progressed to Graves' ophthalmopathy.

The sample holds many counts of this clonotype. The chain joins TRBV19 to TRBJ1-5; D is unresolved. The CDR3 has 17 amino acids. Germline V CDR1 and CDR2: LNHDA, SQIVND (reference sequence). V was shortened by 10 bases and J by 7 bases, with 29 bases between the two germline ends. CDR3 in DNA: TGTGCCACCCTCCCAACCCCACGACTTCTCTGGAGGCAGCCCCAGCATTTT. Protein: CATLPTPRLLWRQPQHF. The full variable domain, in which reference TRBV19 and TRBJ1-5 provide the parts outside the CDR3, is DGGITQSPKYLFRKEGQNVTLSCEQNLNHDAMYWYRQDPGQGLRLIYYSQIVNDFQKGDIAEGYSVSREKKESFPLTVTSAQKNPTAFYLCATLPTPRLLWRQPQHFGDGTRLSIL.

This clonotype was detected ten times or more. CDR3 in amino acids: CSARSTGFGYTF. As DNA, the CDR3 is TGCAGTGCTAGATCGACAGGTTTTGGCTACACCTTC. This sequence joins TRBV20-1 and TRBJ1-2; D possibly corresponds to TRBD1 (6 bases). The germline V gene encodes CDR1 DFQATT and CDR2 SNEGSKA (reference sequence). This CDR3 is built from 12 residues. The germline V and J ends were trimmed by 2 bases and 7 bases, with 11 bases remaining between them.

The rearrangement links TRBV28 to TRBJ2-3; D possibly corresponds to TRBD2 (6 bases). The germline V gene has CDR1 MDHEN and CDR2 SYDVKM. The CDR3 length is 14 residues. Trimming removed 8 bases at V and 9 bases at J, with 21 bases between. The CDR3 DNA reads TGTGCCAGCCGCAATGGGGGTAGCGGAGACACGCAGTATTTT. Amino acids: CASRNGGSGDTQYF.

This sequence joins TRBV5-1 and TRBJ2-5, with D unresolved. Germline CDR1 is SGHRS and CDR2 is YFSETQ. The CDR3 runs 15 residues. Between the trimmed V and J ends, which lost 2 bases and 2 bases, there was a span of 13 bases. The CDR3 nucleotides read TGCGCCAGCAGCTTTCGGAACGGGCCTCAAGAGACCCAGTACTTC. This encodes CASSFRNGPQETQYF.

This clonotype was detected only a few times. The chain couples TRBV6-1 to TRBJ1-5, with unresolved D. This CDR3 region has 13 residues. The V gene lost 6 bases and the J gene lost 6 bases, with 12 bases spanning the gap. Germline values: CDR1 MNHNS, CDR2 SASEGT. Written as DNA, the CDR3 is TGTGCCAGCAGCCCAGATGGTACTCAGCCCCAGCATTTT. It yields the protein CASSPDGTQPQHF.

The chain carries TRBV6-5 and TRBJ1-4; perhaps TRBD1 as D (5 bases). Germline V gene lookup returns CDR1 MNHEY and CDR2 SVGAGI. The V gene lost 0 bases and the J gene lost 8 bases, with 13 bases spanning the gap. CDR3 size: 15 residues. CDR3: CASSYSTPGPEKLFF. DNA of the CDR3: TGTGCCAGCAGTTACTCGACTCCAGGGCCCGAAAAACTGTTTTTT.

This clonotype was observed at least ten times. The rearrangement uses TRBV28 and TRBJ2-6; 7 bases match TRBD1. Looked up from germline, CDR1 is MDHEN and CDR2 is SYDVKM. Germline trimming cut 7 bases from V and 0 bases from J; bases unmatched to any gene: 6. This CDR3 is built from 16 residues. CDR3 in DNA: TGTGCCAGCACTAAGACAGGGTACTCTGGGGCCAACGTCCTGACTTTC. Translated: CASTKTGYSGANVLTF.

Ten or more counts support this clonotype. This chain links TRBV7-2 with TRBJ2-1; TRBD2 agrees at 7 bases. Germline CDR1 reads SGHTA; CDR2 reads FQGNSA. V shed 4 bases, J shed 9 bases, and the junction held 12 bases outside the gene matches. The CDR3 consists of 15 residues. CDR3 sequence: CASSSSLAQRGEQFF. CDR3 sequence (DNA): TGTGCCAGCAGCTCCTCACTAGCACAGCGGGGTGAGCAGTTCTTC.

This clonotype was counted at least ten times. The chain recombines TRBV9 with TRBJ2-7, with 8 positions matching TRBD2. This CDR3 is built from 15 residues. Looked up from germline, CDR1 is SGDLS and CDR2 is YYNGEE. V dropped 3 bases and J dropped 0; count of bases not matched to a gene: 5. The CDR3 DNA follows: TGTGCCAGCAGCGCGCGCGGGGGGTTCTCCTACGAGCAGTACTTC. It specifies CASSARGGFSYEQYF.

This clonotype has at least ten counts. The chain has TRBV3-1 and TRBJ2-5; D is possibly TRBD2 (6 bases). Germline lookup yields CDR1 LGHDT and CDR2 YNNKEL (reference sequence). The CDR3 runs to 15 residues. The germline V and J ends were trimmed by 4 bases and 5 bases, with 17 bases remaining between them. CDR3 nucleotides: TGTGCCAGCAGCCTGAGGCGGGGTGGGGTCGAGACCCAGTACTTC. Translation gives CASSLRRGGVETQYF.

This clonotype was picked up many times. This sequence joins TRBV7-8 and TRBJ1-1; D is unresolved. The length of the CDR3 is 13 residues. V gave up 5 bases and J gave up 5 bases, with 12 bases separating them. Looked up from germline, CDR1 is SGHVS and CDR2 is FQNEAQ. CDR3 sequence: CASSHGVRTEAFF. In nucleotides, the CDR3 is TGTGCCAGCAGCCATGGGGTGAGGACTGAAGCTTTCTTT.

Ten or more counts support this clonotype. The chain carries TRBV20-1 and TRBJ2-1; 7 positions agree with TRBD1. V was pared by 3 bases and J by 4 bases, with 6 bases of the junction left unmatched. This CDR3 region has 14 residues. Per germline, CDR1 DFQATT and CDR2 SNEGSKA (reference sequence). The CDR3: CSASQGDYYNEQFF. For the CDR3, the DNA is TGCAGTGCTAGTCAGGGGGATTATTACAATGAGCAGTTCTTC.

This clonotype was counted a few times. The genes are TRBV19 and TRBJ2-1; D gene ambiguous. With 4 bases removed from V and 3 bases from J, the gap between germline ends came to 10 bases. The CDR3 contains 14 residues. Germline CDR1 is LNHDA and CDR2 is SQIVND (reference sequence). CDR3 amino acids: CASSRTRNYNEQFF. CDR3 DNA: TGTGCCAGTAGTAGGACGCGGAACTACAATGAGCAGTTCTTC.

This clonotype was seen many times. The rearrangement links TRBV29-1 to TRBJ1-3; D is undetermined. The V end was cut by 3 bases, the J end by 3 bases, with 3 bases between. The CDR3 contains 11 residues. The germline V gene encodes CDR1 SQVTM and CDR2 ANQGSEA. DNA for the CDR3: TGCAGCGTTGATCGTGGAAACACCATATATTTT. Amino acid sequence: CSVDRGNTIYF.

At least ten counts were recorded for this clonotype. The chain employs TRBV20-1 and TRBJ2-7; 15 nucleotides agree with TRBD2. CDR3 length equals 17 residues. Per the germline V gene, CDR1 is DFQATT and CDR2 is SNEGSKA (reference sequence). Losses at the gene ends were 4 bases for V and 4 bases for J; bases not matched to a gene: 11. CDR3 coding DNA: TGCAGTGCTACCGGACTAGCGGGAGGGCCGTTGGAGTACGAGCAGTACTTC. Translated: CSATGLAGGPLEYEQYF.

There are many counts of this clonotype. The chain combines TRBV11-2 with TRBJ2-2, with D uncertain. Germline-derived CDR1 and CDR2 are SGHAT and FQNNGV. The V end was cut by 4 bases, the J end by 4 bases, with 13 bases between. The CDR3 covers 15 residues. The CDR3 DNA is TGTGCCAGCAGCTGGGTCCGGGCAATCACCGGGGAGCTGTTTTTT. It yields the protein CASSWVRAITGELFF.

This clonotype was seen many times. The chain combines TRBV2 with TRBJ2-7; 7 bases are a match to TRBD1. In germline, CDR1 is SNHLY, CDR2 FYNNEI. The J segment lost 5 bases and the V segment lost 3 bases, leaving 16 bases of the junction unmatched. This CDR3 is built from 17 residues. CDR3 in DNA: TGTGCCAGCAGTGACGCCGGGACAGACTTTCTATTCCACGAGCAGTACTTC. It is translated as CASSDAGTDFLFHEQYF. The whole variable domain, remainder taken from reference TRBV2 and TRBJ2-7, is EPEVTQTPSHQVTQMGQEVILRCVPISNHLYFYWYRQILGQKVEFLVSFYNNEISEKSEIFDDQFSVERPDGSNFTLKIRSTKLEDSAMYFCASSDAGTDFLFHEQYFGPGTRLTVT.

This clonotype was seen at least ten times. The chain recombines TRBV11-3 with TRBJ2-1; 13 bases line up with TRBD2. The V segment lost 0 bases and the J segment 5 bases; nucleotides outside the gene matches: 4. The CDR3 runs 17 residues. Germline CDR1 and CDR2: SGHNT and YENEEA. CDR3 DNA: TGTGCCAGCAGCTTAGACGGACTAGCGGGAGCGAACAATGAGCAGTTCTTC. This translates into CASSLDGLAGANNEQFF.

This clonotype was detected ten times or more. The chain recombines TRBV20-1 with TRBJ1-6, with D possibly matching TRBD1 (5 bases). The CDR3 runs 12 residues. Germline V lookup: CDR1 DFQATT, CDR2 SNEGSKA (reference sequence). The V end lost 6 bases, the J end lost 9 bases, and 12 bases lay between the germline ends. The CDR3 DNA sequence: TGCAGTGCCAGGGACCATAGTTCACCCCTCCACTTT. Protein sequence: CSARDHSSPLHF.

A few counts support this clonotype. One end of the junction fails to match germline, which may point to a read error. V usage is TRBV20-1 and J usage is TRBJ1-5, with D possibly matching TRBD1 (5 bases). The germline CDR1 and CDR2 sequences are DFQATT and SNEGSKA (reference sequence). The CDR3 is made up of 14 amino acids. CDR3 residues: CSAKYGGYNQPPHF. In DNA, the CDR3 is TGCAGTGCTAAGTACGGGGGTTACAATCAGCCCCCGCATTTT.

This clonotype was detected a few times. This may stem from a read error, because a much larger clone lies one nucleotide away. The V and J genes are TRBV6-1 and TRBJ1-2; no clear D gene. CDR3 length: 10 amino acids. The V gene lost 8 bases and the J gene lost 2 bases, with 3 bases spanning the gap. Germline assignment: CDR1 MNHNS and CDR2 SASEGT. This chain's CDR3 is CASANYGYTF. For the CDR3, the DNA is TGTGCCAGCGCCAACTATGGCTACACCTTC.

This chain links TRBV6-1 with TRBJ2-1; 12 bases match TRBD1. After removal of 6 bases from V and 15 bases from J, the junction contained 6 bases not matched to a gene. The germline V gene has CDR1 MNHNS and CDR2 SASEGT. This CDR3 has 12 residues. DNA for the CDR3: TGTGCCAGCAGGGGACAGGGGGCTCAGTCGTTCTTC. It yields the protein CASRGQGAQSFF.

V and J are TRBV6-1 and TRBJ1-5, with no clear D. The germline gives CDR1 MNHNS, CDR2 SASEGT. V shed 2 bases and J shed 0 bases, with 5 bases lying between them. The CDR3 length is 14 residues. Written as DNA, the CDR3 is TGTGCCAGCAGTGAATCATTTAGCAATCAGCCCCAGCATTTT. This translates into CASSESFSNQPQHF.

This clonotype has a count of ten or more. This chain links TRBV29-1 with TRBJ2-7, with unresolved D. This CDR3 spans 11 amino acids. CDR1 and CDR2 (germline): SQVTM, ANQGSEA. The V and J ends lost 6 bases and 6 bases respectively, with 12 bases between them. In DNA form, the CDR3 reads TGCAGCGTCGCCCCGATGGGCGAGCAGTACTTC. It is translated as CSVAPMGEQYF.

In its sample, this clonotype was seen many times. The J gene is TRBJ2-5, the V gene TRBV20-1, with 7 bases aligning to TRBD2. CDR1 is DFQATT and CDR2 is SNEGSKA in the germline V gene (reference sequence). This CDR3 spans 14 amino acids. The J segment lost 5 bases and the V segment lost 5 bases, leaving 11 bases of the junction unmatched. The CDR3 coding sequence is TGCAGTGCTGCTACCGGGACTATTCGGGAGACCCAGTACTTC. It encodes CSAATGTIRETQYF.

This clonotype has a count of ten or more. The chain has TRBV12-3 or TRBV12-4 and TRBJ2-5; no reliable D call. V gave up 3 bases and J gave up 1 base, with 9 bases separating them. The CDR3 is 14 residues long. The CDR3 bases are TGTGCCAGCAGTTTTTTAGCCCTCCAAGAGACCCAGTACTTC. Translated, it gives CASSFLALQETQYF.

The chain carries TRBV19 and TRBJ1-5; D gene uncertain. The CDR3 runs to 17 residues. V gave up 5 bases and J gave up 0 bases, with 17 bases separating them. The V gene's germline CDR1 is LNHDA and CDR2 SQIVND (reference sequence). CDR3 coding DNA: TGTGCCAGTAGTTCGACACCAAAGACCCATAGCAATCAGCCCCAGCATTTT. This gives the protein CASSSTPKTHSNQPQHF.

The rearrangement links TRBV4-1 to TRBJ2-5; no reliable D call. The CDR3 runs to 14 residues. CDR1 and CDR2 from the germline V gene are MGHRA and YSYEKL. Deletions cut 2 bases from V and 4 bases from J, with 11 bases between. Written as DNA, the CDR3 is TGCGCCAGCAGCCAACCTCCGGACGTAGAGACCCAGTACTTC. It specifies CASSQPPDVETQYF.

This clonotype has a count of ten or more. The V call is TRBV15, the J call TRBJ2-1; 7 positions agree with TRBD2. The CDR3 sequence is 17 residues long. V shed 0 bases, J shed 4 bases, and the junction held 9 bases outside the gene matches. Germline CDR1 reads LNHNV; CDR2 reads YYDKDF (reference sequence). CDR3 in DNA: TGTGCCACCAGCAGAGATCACGCGGCGGGAGTGTACAATGAGCAGTTCTTC. It encodes CATSRDHAAGVYNEQFF.

This clonotype was seen repeatedly, ten times or more. The chain joins TRBV29-1 to TRBJ1-1, with D maybe TRBD1 (5 bases). The germline CDR1 and CDR2 sequences are SQVTM and ANQGSEA. Trimming left V 7 bases short and J 6 bases short, with 15 bases between. There are 12 residues in the CDR3. DNA of the CDR3: TGCAGCGCTGCCCCCTGGGGCCCTGAAGCTTTCTTT. Amino acid sequence: CSAAPWGPEAFF.

This chain uses TRBV29-1 with TRBJ2-2, with 10 bases identical to TRBD1. This CDR3 spans 13 amino acids. Per germline, CDR1 SQVTM and CDR2 ANQGSEA. V dropped 0 bases and J dropped 14; count of bases not matched to a gene: 6. The CDR3 region has the DNA TGCAGCGTTGAAGATTCGGGGACAGGGGCTCTGTTTTTT. It specifies CSVEDSGTGALFF.